A selection of T cell receptor beta chains follows, all from one sample in a study of T cell responses to AZD1222 COVID-19 vaccine. The method was immunoSEQ multiplex PCR; TCRdb's version includes in-frame clones alone and lacks a portion of them. The repertoire holds 140,000 or so clones, with roughly 92% as singletons. Sample: peripheral blood, taken 28 days after the second AZD1222 dose. Receptors originate from an adult who received the AZD1222 COVID-19 vaccine. Each CDR3 is given with its conserved first and last residue. Each record gives: clone size, V gene, J gene, D gene, CDR3 protein, CDR3 DNA. D genes are given only for firm matches. Clone size, where shown, is once, few, many, or a class for clones that have expanded.

clone size: NA
V gene: TRBV19
J gene: TRBJ2-7
D gene: NA
CDR3 protein: CASSPGALDYEQYF
CDR3 DNA: TGTGCCAGTAGCCCAGGGGCTCTCGACTACGAGCAGTACTTC

clone size: few
V gene: TRBV10-3
J gene: TRBJ2-2
D gene: TRBD1
CDR3 protein: CAIGGTGNTGELFF
CDR3 DNA: TGTGCCATCGGCGGGACAGGGAACACCGGGGAGCTGTTTTTT

clone size: NA
V gene: TRBV28
J gene: TRBJ2-1
D gene: TRBD2
CDR3 protein: CASRNLAGRSNEQFF
CDR3 DNA: TGTGCCAGCAGGAACCTAGCGGGAAGGAGCAATGAGCAGTTCTTC

clone size: NA
V gene: TRBV4-2
J gene: TRBJ2-1
D gene: NA
CDR3 protein: CASSEWVYKYNEQFF
CDR3 DNA: TGTGCCAGCAGTGAGTGGGTGTATAAATACAATGAGCAGTTCTTC

clone size: NA
V gene: TRBV7-9
J gene: TRBJ2-7
D gene: NA
CDR3 protein: CASSPGGGANYEQYF
CDR3 DNA: TGTGCCAGCAGCCCAGGCGGCGGGGCCAACTACGAGCAGTACTTC

clone size: NA
V gene: TRBV9
J gene: TRBJ2-7
D gene: NA
CDR3 protein: CASSVGPGEPSYEQYF
CDR3 DNA: TGTGCCAGCAGCGTAGGTCCGGGGGAGCCGTCCTACGAGCAGTACTTC

clone size: NA
V gene: TRBV10-1
J gene: TRBJ2-7
D gene: TRBD2
CDR3 protein: CASSQVGTSGIYSYEQYF
CDR3 DNA: TGCGCCAGCAGCCAAGTTGGGACTAGCGGGATTTACTCCTACGAGCAGTACTTC

clone size: NA
V gene: TRBV12-3/TRBV12-4
J gene: TRBJ2-3
D gene: NA
CDR3 protein: CASSFGTDTQYF
CDR3 DNA: TGTGCCAGCAGTTTTGGCACAGATACGCAGTATTTT

clone size: NA
V gene: TRBV4-2
J gene: TRBJ2-3
D gene: TRBD2
CDR3 protein: CASSQTSGRARDTQYF
CDR3 DNA: TGTGCCAGCAGCCAAACTAGCGGGAGGGCACGCGATACGCAGTATTTT

clone size: NA
V gene: TRBV6-2/TRBV6-3
J gene: TRBJ1-5
D gene: NA
CDR3 protein: CASSYVSRAPMNLNQPQHF
CDR3 DNA: TGTGCCAGCAGTTATGTTTCCCGGGCTCCTATGAATCTAAATCAGCCCCAGCATTTT

clone size: NA
V gene: TRBV5-6
J gene: TRBJ1-1
D gene: NA
CDR3 protein: CASSLGPRVEAFF
CDR3 DNA: TGTGCCAGCAGCTTGGGGCCGCGCGTTGAAGCTTTCTTT

clone size: NA
V gene: TRBV5-6
J gene: TRBJ2-1
D gene: NA
CDR3 protein: CASSLGFSGSDEQFF
CDR3 DNA: TGTGCCAGCAGCTTGGGTTTTTCGGGGAGCGATGAGCAGTTCTTC

clone size: NA
V gene: TRBV12-3/TRBV12-4
J gene: TRBJ1-2
D gene: NA
CDR3 protein: CASRGSGYTF
CDR3 DNA: TGTGCCAGCAGGGGTAGTGGCTACACCTTC

clone size: NA
V gene: TRBV27
J gene: TRBJ2-7
D gene: TRBD2
CDR3 protein: CASSHTSASSYEQYF
CDR3 DNA: TGTGCCAGCAGTCATACTAGCGCGAGCTCCTACGAGCAGTACTTC

clone size: NA
V gene: TRBV2
J gene: TRBJ2-2
D gene: NA
CDR3 protein: CASSEREGAAGELFF
CDR3 DNA: TGTGCCAGCAGTGAACGGGAGGGGGCGGCCGGGGAGCTGTTTTTT

clone size: once
V gene: TRBV7-2
J gene: TRBJ1-2
D gene: NA
CDR3 protein: CASSPSWSYGYTF
CDR3 DNA: TGTGCCAGCAGCCCATCCTGGAGCTATGGCTACACCTTC

clone size: NA
V gene: TRBV2
J gene: TRBJ2-1
D gene: NA
CDR3 protein: CASRGGTWNKQFF
CDR3 DNA: TGTGCCAGCAGGGGTGGGACATGGAATAAGCAGTTCTTC

clone size: NA
V gene: TRBV27
J gene: TRBJ2-1
D gene: NA
CDR3 protein: CASNRVGAANEQFF
CDR3 DNA: TGTGCCAGCAATAGGGTTGGCGCCGCGAATGAGCAGTTCTTC

clone size: NA
V gene: TRBV5-6
J gene: TRBJ1-2
D gene: NA
CDR3 protein: CASSRPTGANYGYTF
CDR3 DNA: TGTGCCAGCAGCCGCCCGACAGGCGCTAACTATGGCTACACCTTC

clone size: NA
V gene: TRBV6-2/TRBV6-3
J gene: TRBJ2-3
D gene: NA
CDR3 protein: CASSPPGWSPDGSTDTQYF
CDR3 DNA: TGTGCCAGCAGTCCCCCGGGGTGGAGTCCGGACGGATCCACAGATACGCAGTATTTT

clone size: NA
V gene: TRBV12-5
J gene: TRBJ1-3
D gene: TRBD1
CDR3 protein: CASGLVPRTGETGNTIYF
CDR3 DNA: TGTGCTAGTGGTTTGGTCCCCCGAACAGGGGAGACTGGAAACACCATATATTTT

clone size: NA
V gene: TRBV5-1
J gene: TRBJ2-3
D gene: NA
CDR3 protein: CASSPGAKVRTDTQYF
CDR3 DNA: TGCGCCAGCAGCCCAGGCGCCAAGGTTAGAACAGATACGCAGTATTTT

clone size: NA
V gene: TRBV19
J gene: TRBJ1-2
D gene: NA
CDR3 protein: CASSIRRVDYGYTF
CDR3 DNA: TGTGCCAGTAGTATCCGCAGGGTAGACTATGGCTACACCTTC

clone size: NA
V gene: TRBV7-2
J gene: TRBJ1-2
D gene: TRBD1
CDR3 protein: CASSPEFDRGLGYTF
CDR3 DNA: TGTGCCAGCAGCCCTGAATTCGACAGGGGGCTTGGCTACACCTTC

clone size: NA
V gene: TRBV18
J gene: TRBJ2-3
D gene: NA
CDR3 protein: CASSLPRGRTDTQYF
CDR3 DNA: TGTGCCAGCTCACTACCTCGGGGCCGCACAGATACGCAGTATTTT

clone size: NA
V gene: TRBV28
J gene: TRBJ2-6
D gene: NA
CDR3 protein: CASSLWVSGANVLTF
CDR3 DNA: TGTGCCAGCAGTTTATGGGTCTCTGGGGCCAACGTCCTGACTTTC

clone size: NA
V gene: TRBV5-6
J gene: TRBJ1-5
D gene: TRBD1
CDR3 protein: CASSLGGRSNQPQHF
CDR3 DNA: TGTGCCAGCAGCTTAGGGGGCAGAAGCAATCAGCCCCAGCATTTT

clone size: NA
V gene: TRBV11-2
J gene: TRBJ1-2
D gene: TRBD1
CDR3 protein: CASSFPGGGGYTF
CDR3 DNA: TGTGCCAGCAGCTTCCCAGGGGGGGGTGGCTACACCTTC

clone size: NA
V gene: TRBV12-3/TRBV12-4
J gene: TRBJ2-5
D gene: TRBD1
CDR3 protein: CASSTDREETQYF
CDR3 DNA: TGTGCCAGCAGCACTGACAGGGAAGAGACCCAGTACTTC

clone size: NA
V gene: TRBV6-5
J gene: TRBJ2-5
D gene: TRBD1
CDR3 protein: CASSLQGAWETQYF
CDR3 DNA: TGTGCCAGCAGTCTACAGGGGGCCTGGGAGACCCAGTACTTC

clone size: NA
V gene: TRBV2
J gene: TRBJ1-1
D gene: NA
CDR3 protein: CATARRDGTEAFF
CDR3 DNA: TGTGCCACGGCCAGGCGGGATGGCACTGAAGCTTTCTTT

clone size: once
V gene: TRBV27
J gene: TRBJ1-1
D gene: TRBD1
CDR3 protein: CASSFLTGGTEAFF
CDR3 DNA: TGTGCCAGCAGTTTCCTCACAGGGGGCACTGAAGCTTTCTTT

clone size: few
V gene: TRBV7-6
J gene: TRBJ2-5
D gene: NA
CDR3 protein: CASSSRTSEGKTQYF
CDR3 DNA: TGTGCCAGCAGCTCGCGGACCAGCGAAGGGAAGACCCAGTACTTC

clone size: NA
V gene: TRBV28
J gene: TRBJ2-2
D gene: NA
CDR3 protein: CASDMTSGTPGGELFF
CDR3 DNA: TGTGCCAGCGATATGACGTCCGGGACCCCAGGCGGGGAGCTGTTTTTT

clone size: NA
V gene: TRBV7-3
J gene: TRBJ2-3
D gene: TRBD2
CDR3 protein: CASSLMGLALADTQYF
CDR3 DNA: TGTGCCAGCAGCTTAATGGGACTAGCTCTGGCGGATACGCAGTATTTT

clone size: once
V gene: TRBV7-3
J gene: TRBJ2-7
D gene: NA
CDR3 protein: CASSYPVDINDEQYF
CDR3 DNA: TGTGCCAGCAGCTACCCCGTGGACATAAACGACGAGCAGTACTTC

clone size: NA
V gene: TRBV11-1
J gene: TRBJ1-2
D gene: NA
CDR3 protein: CASSSSFPVDGYTF
CDR3 DNA: TGTGCCAGCAGCTCCTCCTTCCCCGTCGACGGCTACACCTTC

clone size: NA
V gene: TRBV24-1
J gene: TRBJ1-3
D gene: NA
CDR3 protein: CATSDMGGSHSGNTIYF
CDR3 DNA: TGTGCCACCAGTGATATGGGTGGTAGCCACTCTGGAAACACCATATATTTT

clone size: NA
V gene: TRBV12-3/TRBV12-4
J gene: TRBJ1-1
D gene: NA
CDR3 protein: CASRQGTEAFF
CDR3 DNA: TGTGCCAGCAGGCAGGGTACTGAAGCTTTCTTT

clone size: NA
V gene: TRBV5-1
J gene: TRBJ2-1
D gene: TRBD2
CDR3 protein: CASSFAPGLAAHEFF
CDR3 DNA: TGCGCCAGCAGCTTCGCCCCGGGACTAGCGGCTCACGAGTTCTTC

clone size: NA
V gene: TRBV6-4
J gene: TRBJ2-1
D gene: TRBD1
CDR3 protein: CARIRDRDTEQFF
CDR3 DNA: TGTGCCAGGATCAGAGACAGGGATACTGAGCAGTTCTTC

clone size: NA
V gene: TRBV20-1
J gene: TRBJ2-7
D gene: NA
CDR3 protein: CSASEGIHEQYF
CDR3 DNA: TGCAGTGCTAGTGAGGGTATCCACGAGCAGTACTTC

clone size: NA
V gene: TRBV27
J gene: TRBJ1-5
D gene: NA
CDR3 protein: CASRELGAGGVQPQHF
CDR3 DNA: TGTGCCAGCCGAGAACTGGGGGCTGGGGGCGTTCAGCCCCAGCATTTT

clone size: NA
V gene: TRBV28
J gene: TRBJ2-3
D gene: NA
CDR3 protein: CASSSPTDTQYF
CDR3 DNA: TGTGCCAGCAGTTCACCTACAGATACGCAGTATTTT

clone size: NA
V gene: TRBV9
J gene: TRBJ1-2
D gene: NA
CDR3 protein: CASSVGFAYGYTF
CDR3 DNA: TGTGCCAGCAGCGTAGGTTTTGCCTACGGCTACACCTTC

clone size: once
V gene: TRBV2
J gene: TRBJ2-7
D gene: NA
CDR3 protein: CASSDGLGYEQYF
CDR3 DNA: TGTGCCAGCAGTGATGGTCTGGGGTACGAGCAGTACTTC

clone size: NA
V gene: TRBV6-5
J gene: TRBJ1-2
D gene: TRBD1
CDR3 protein: CASRAGGNSYTF
CDR3 DNA: TGTGCCAGCAGGGCAGGGGGGAATAGCTACACCTTC

clone size: NA
V gene: TRBV19
J gene: TRBJ1-2
D gene: NA
CDR3 protein: CASKVQGLDYGYTF
CDR3 DNA: TGTGCCAGTAAGGTCCAGGGGCTCGACTATGGCTACACCTTC

clone size: NA
V gene: TRBV4-3
J gene: TRBJ2-2
D gene: TRBD1
CDR3 protein: CASSQEFIDRGVGELFF
CDR3 DNA: TGCGCCAGCAGCCAAGAGTTTATAGACAGGGGCGTCGGGGAGCTGTTTTTT

clone size: NA
V gene: TRBV18
J gene: TRBJ2-1
D gene: NA
CDR3 protein: CASSLRQRGVLYEQFF
CDR3 DNA: TGTGCCAGCTCATTAAGACAGAGAGGAGTATTATATGAGCAGTTCTTC

clone size: NA
V gene: TRBV2
J gene: TRBJ2-1
D gene: NA
CDR3 protein: CAGTGRYNEQFF
CDR3 DNA: TGTGCCGGTACGGGACGCTACAATGAGCAGTTCTTC

clone size: NA
V gene: TRBV27
J gene: TRBJ1-1
D gene: NA
CDR3 protein: CASSFTGNTEAFF
CDR3 DNA: TGTGCCAGCAGTTTTACAGGGAACACTGAAGCTTTCTTT

clone size: NA
V gene: TRBV29-1
J gene: TRBJ2-3
D gene: TRBD2
CDR3 protein: CSVVGTSGGTDTQYF
CDR3 DNA: TGCAGCGTCGTTGGGACTAGCGGCGGCACAGATACGCAGTATTTT

clone size: NA
V gene: TRBV6-6
J gene: TRBJ2-3
D gene: NA
CDR3 protein: CASSGRTDTQYF
CDR3 DNA: TGTGCCAGCTCCGGAAGAACAGATACGCAGTATTTT

clone size: NA
V gene: TRBV9
J gene: TRBJ1-2
D gene: NA
CDR3 protein: CASSVGAGAYGYTF
CDR3 DNA: TGTGCCAGCAGCGTAGGAGCGGGGGCTTATGGCTACACCTTC

clone size: NA
V gene: TRBV2
J gene: TRBJ2-7
D gene: NA
CDR3 protein: CASSTGTSSRSTYEQYF
CDR3 DNA: TGTGCCAGCAGCACGGGAACTAGTTCGCGGTCTACCTACGAGCAGTACTTC

clone size: NA
V gene: TRBV19
J gene: TRBJ2-6
D gene: NA
CDR3 protein: CASNGQWAGANVLTF
CDR3 DNA: TGTGCCAGTAATGGACAGTGGGCTGGGGCCAACGTCCTGACTTTC